Below are 23 T cell receptor beta chains sequenced from a single sample in a study of cytomegalovirus exposure and HLA in healthy donors. Profiled with immunoSEQ multiplex PCR; TCRdb holds only in-frame clones, not every one. Of a few hundred thousand clones in the sample, about nine tenths were seen once. The sample was PBMCs. The receptors here all came from a woman aged 18-30 years in good health and CMV-seronegative.

This clone was found once. The chain combines TRBV4-1 with TRBJ1-6; D not certain. Trimming took 2 bases from V and 7 from J, leaving 18 bases between them. Germline-derived CDR1 and CDR2 are MGHRA and YSYEKL. CDR3 length equals 17 residues. In nucleotides, the CDR3 is TGCGCCAGCAGCCAACCTGCCCGGGGAATTCGCAATTCACCCCTCCACTTT. It is translated as CASSQPARGIRNSPLHF.

The chain links TRBV7-2 to TRBJ1-1, with a possible D match to TRBD1 (5 bases). Trimming shortened V by 8 bases and J by 2 bases, and 18 bases separated the two germline ends. CDR1 and CDR2 (germline): SGHTA, FQGNSA. The CDR3 has 15 amino acids. The CDR3 here is CASRGDRGSNTEAFF. The CDR3 DNA reads TGTGCCAGCCGGGGGGATAGGGGCAGCAACACTGAAGCTTTCTTT.

The CDR3 bases are TGTGCCCAGGCTGTGGGGCTCAATCAGCCCCAGCATTTT. It translates to CAQAVGLNQPQHF. The chain is built from TRBV30 and TRBJ1-5; D is possibly TRBD1 (5 bases). CDR3 length: 13 residues. Germline values: CDR1 GTSNPN, CDR2 SVGIG (reference sequence). The V gene lost 8 bases and the J gene lost 3 bases, with 14 bases spanning the gap.

The chain carries TRBV6-5 and TRBJ2-3, with 13 bases fitting TRBD2. CDR1 and CDR2 (germline): MNHEY, SVGAGI. The CDR3 is made up of 15 amino acids. V was pared by 2 bases and J by 6 bases, with 2 bases of the junction left unmatched. CDR3 bases: TGTGCCAGCAGTTACGGACTAGCGGGGGTGGATACGCAGTATTTT. Amino acids: CASSYGLAGVDTQYF.

The CDR3 loop is CASSPRTGYGYTF. The CDR3 region has the DNA TGTGCCAGCAGTCCCCGGACAGGGTATGGCTACACCTTC. This chain connects TRBV28 to TRBJ1-2; 8 positions match TRBD1. J gave up 5 bases and V 5 bases, and 4 bases lay outside the gene matches. This CDR3 spans 13 amino acids. CDR1 and CDR2 from the germline V gene are MDHEN and SYDVKM.

This chain uses TRBV7-6 with TRBJ2-7, with 11 bases that match TRBD2. This CDR3 has 17 amino acids. Germline CDR1 SGHVS, CDR2 FNYEAQ. V lost 5 bases and J lost 1; bases outside the gene matches: 10. The CDR3 DNA reads as TGTGCCAGCAGCCCGGGACTAGCGGTCGTTGGGTCCTACGAGCAGTACTTC. Translated, it gives CASSPGLAVVGSYEQYF.

This chain joins TRBV6-1 and TRBJ1-1; D remains unclear. The CDR3 runs 12 residues. Germline V gene lookup returns CDR1 MNHNS and CDR2 SASEGT. V shed 6 bases and J shed 10 bases, with 15 bases lying between them. The CDR3 coding sequence is TGTGCCAGCAGCCGGACCGCGGAGGGAGCTTTCTTT. This gives the protein CASSRTAEGAFF.

The gene calls are TRBV29-1 and TRBJ1-1; possibly TRBD1 for D (5 bases). V lost 5 bases to trimming and J lost 5 bases, with 12 bases between them. The germline gives CDR1 SQVTM, CDR2 ANQGSEA. CDR3 size: 12 residues. CDR3 nucleotide sequence: TGCAGCGTTTCCCGGGGGGGGACTGAAGCTTTCTTT. This encodes CSVSRGGTEAFF. The variable domain in full, completed from reference TRBV29-1 and TRBJ1-1, reads SAVISQKPSRDICQRGTSLTIQCQVDSQVTMMFWYRQQPGQSLTLIATANQGSEATYESGFVIDKFPISRPNLTFSTLTVSNMSPEDSSIYLCSVSRGGTEAFFGQGTRLTVV.

This sequence joins TRBV6-1 and TRBJ1-4; tentative D call: TRBD1 (5 bases). Trimming took off 7 bases at V and 8 bases at J, with 14 bases between the two ends. This CDR3 has 13 amino acids. CDR1 MNHNS and CDR2 SASEGT come from the germline V gene. The CDR3, as DNA: TGTGCCAGCAAACAGGAGACAAGGGAAAAACTGTTTTTT. It encodes CASKQETREKLFF.

CDR3 amino acids: CATSRDDRTGAGQYF. The CDR3 DNA follows: TGTGCCACCAGCAGAGATGACCGTACAGGGGCCGGGCAGTACTTC. The chain is built from TRBV15 and TRBJ2-7; 7 positions match TRBD1. The V gene end was trimmed by 0 bases and the J gene end by 9 bases; junction bases not matched to a gene: 11. Germline lookup yields CDR1 LNHNV and CDR2 YYDKDF (reference sequence). The CDR3 has 15 amino acids. Drawing the rest from reference TRBV15 and TRBJ2-7, the complete variable domain is DAMVIQNPRYQVTQFGKPVTLSCSQTLNHNVMYWYQQKSSQAPKLLFHYYDKDFNNEADTPDNFQSRRPNTSFCFLDIRSPGLGDTAMYLCATSRDDRTGAGQYFGPGTRLTVT.

This clone came up once. The rearrangement uses TRBV27 and TRBJ2-7, with TRBD2 identical over 7 bases. With V trimmed by 3 bases and J by 4 bases, 6 bases remained unmatched. Germline loops: CDR1 MNHEY, CDR2 SMNVEV (reference sequence). The CDR3 has 14 residues. Here the CDR3 reads CASSLGGSLYEQYF. The CDR3 DNA sequence: TGTGCCAGCAGTTTGGGCGGGAGCTTATACGAGCAGTACTTC.

On this clone itself: Other DNA sequences in this specimen translate into the identical CDR3. The chain links TRBV28 to TRBJ1-2, with D unresolved. V was pared by 3 bases and J by 2 bases, with 7 bases between. The CDR3 covers 13 residues. The V gene's germline CDR1 is MDHEN and CDR2 SYDVKM. The CDR3 DNA follows: TGTGCCAGCAGTTTCGCCGGGAACTATGGCTACACCTTC. Amino acids: CASSFAGNYGYTF.

The chain is built from TRBV2 and TRBJ1-2; tentative D call: TRBD1 (5 bases). The germline gives CDR1 SNHLY, CDR2 FYNNEI. The CDR3 sequence is 15 residues long. V was cut by 6 bases and J by 4 bases, with 18 bases left in between. The CDR3: CASRTGTGPIYGYTF. In DNA form, the CDR3 reads TGTGCCAGCAGGACCGGGACTGGGCCAATCTATGGCTACACCTTC.

The chain employs TRBV7-9 and TRBJ1-5; 12 bases map to TRBD1. Per germline, CDR1 SEHNR and CDR2 FQNEAQ (reference sequence). Trimming at V came to 5 bases and at J to 6 bases, leaving 8 bases not matched to a gene. The CDR3 covers 16 residues. The CDR3 coding sequence is TGTGCCAGCAGCCGGACGGGACAGGGGGCTAGTCAGCCCCAGCATTTT. Translating gives CASSRTGQGASQPQHF.

The chain has TRBV5-4 and TRBJ2-6; 10 nucleotides align to TRBD2. CDR1 and CDR2 (germline): SGHNT, YYREEE (reference sequence). J was trimmed by 0 bases and V by 1 base; bases with no gene match: 4. The CDR3 runs 18 residues. CDR3 region: CASSLISGGLSGANVLTF. CDR3 DNA: TGTGCCAGCAGCTTGATTAGCGGGGGGCTCTCTGGGGCCAACGTCCTGACTTTC.

Written as DNA, the CDR3 is TGCGCCAGCAGCTTGGCGCCAGTAATGAACACTGAAGCTTTCTTT. This encodes CASSLAPVMNTEAFF. The chain couples TRBV5-1 to TRBJ1-1; D is uncertain. Germline assignment: CDR1 SGHRS and CDR2 YFSETQ. The CDR3 length is 15 residues. Trimming left V 0 bases short and J 0 bases short, with 9 bases between.

The rearrangement uses TRBV4-1 and TRBJ1-1; D unclear. V was clipped by 0 bases and J by 7 bases, with 12 bases between them. The CDR3 runs 14 residues. Germline-derived CDR1 and CDR2 are MGHRA and YSYEKL. The chain's CDR3 is CASSQEGVRYEAFF. In DNA form, the CDR3 reads TGCGCCAGCAGCCAAGAAGGAGTCAGATATGAAGCTTTCTTT.

V gene TRBV4-1 combines with J gene TRBJ1-6; the D is unclear. The germline V gene encodes CDR1 MGHRA and CDR2 YSYEKL. Trimming cost V 3 bases and J 9 bases, with 6 bases left between them. The CDR3 contains 12 residues. CDR3 in amino acids: CASSHGGSPLHF. CDR3 bases: TGCGCCAGCAGCCATGGAGGTTCACCCCTCCACTTT.

With respect to this clone: Germline and junction disagree at one end, which may indicate a read error. The chain uses TRBV5-1 and TRBJ1-6; tentative D call: TRBD1 (6 bases). Germline CDR1 is SGHRS and CDR2 is YFSETQ. There are 11 residues in the CDR3. The CDR3 reads CASSMTGKFYF. The DNA for the CDR3 is TGCGCCAGCAGCATGACAGGCAAGTTCTACTTT.

The J gene is TRBJ2-4, the V gene TRBV7-8; D is possibly TRBD1 (6 bases). Deletions cut 2 bases from V and 1 base from J, with 9 bases between. The CDR3 covers 15 residues. The germline V gene encodes CDR1 SGHVS and CDR2 FQNEAQ. The DNA of the CDR3 is TGTGCCAGCAGCTTAAGCCAGGGGGCCAAAAACATTCAGTACTTC. Its protein product is CASSLSQGAKNIQYF.

V is TRBV6-5 and J is TRBJ2-2, with no clear D. This CDR3 region has 14 residues. Trimming left V 6 bases short and J 4 bases short, with 12 bases between. The V gene's germline CDR1 is MNHEY and CDR2 SVGAGI. The CDR3 sequence is CASSSSVPTGELFF. The CDR3 DNA sequence: TGTGCCAGCAGCTCCTCAGTCCCCACCGGGGAGCTGTTTTTT.

This sequence joins TRBV5-1 and TRBJ2-1; no reliable D call. V lost 5 bases and J 7 bases, leaving 7 bases between the germline ends. Germline V gives CDR1 SGHRS, CDR2 YFSETQ. The CDR3 consists of 11 residues. The CDR3 protein is CASSGRNEQFF. Written as DNA, the CDR3 is TGCGCCAGCAGTGGGCGTAATGAGCAGTTCTTC.

This chain's CDR3 is CASSEGTSGLYEQYF. The DNA for the CDR3 is TGTGCCAGCAGTGAAGGGACTAGCGGGCTCTACGAGCAGTACTTC. The chain carries TRBV6-1 and TRBJ2-7; 11 nucleotides agree with TRBD2. Germline values: CDR1 MNHNS, CDR2 SASEGT. The CDR3 is made up of 15 amino acids. The V gene end was trimmed by 1 base and the J gene end by 3 bases; junction bases not matched to a gene: 2.